The present entry profiles one TCR beta chain with its context. Germline CDR1 and CDR2: LNHNV and YYDKDF (reference sequence). Trimming stripped 4 bases from V and 1 base from J, with 14 bases between. The CDR3 is 15 amino acids. The sample comes from a study of blood T cell repertoires in COVID-19. Study-wide background: Acute and convalescent COVID-19 samples came from the United States, Italy and Spain.

Authors' methods: Researchers report that nucleated cell counts were estimated from reference gene primer amplification. Only in-frame clones appear in the TCRdb table, and some are missing; sequencing was by immunoSEQ multiplex PCR. D and trimming come from the DNA, and the V and J calls and clone size come from that table. The data show some 69,000 clones, roughly 88% seen once. The chain uses TRBV15 and TRBJ2-7, with a possible D match to TRBD1 (6 bases). The sample comprised peripheral blood. This receptor was obtained from a man at least 80 years old with active or convalescent COVID-19. The CDR3 DNA is TGTGCCACCAGCATAAGGCAGGGGAAGTCCTACGAGCAGTACTTC. This codes for CATSIRQGKSYEQYF. Full variable domain (outside the CDR3, taken from reference TRBV15 and TRBJ2-7): DAMVIQNPRYQVTQFGKPVTLSCSQTLNHNVMYWYQQKSSQAPKLLFHYYDKDFNNEADTPDNFQSRRPNTSFCFLDIRSPGLGDTAMYLCATSIRQGKSYEQYFGPGTRLTVT.